This T cell receptor beta chain came from a study of graft-versus-host responses after intestinal transplantation. This CDR3 is 13 amino acids long. Germline CDR1 reads WNHNN; CDR2 reads SYGVQD (reference sequence). J gave up 2 bases and V 5 bases, and 2 bases lay outside the gene matches. Sequencing used immunoSEQ multiplex PCR; TCRdb keeps in-frame clones, though not all of them. Seen here are around 45,000 clones, about 95% observed once, and the top ten hold 1.6%. The chain employs TRBV10-1 and TRBJ2-7; 8 nucleotides line up with TRBD1. The sample consisted of PBMCs, taken more than 310 days after intestinal transplant. This sequence was found in a human patient who received an intestinal transplant, so some T cells may come from the graft donor. The CDR3 nucleotides are TGCGCCAGCAGTTCAGGGGGCACCTACGAGCAGTACTTC. It encodes CASSSGGTYEQYF.